Below are 2 T cell receptor beta chains sequenced from a single sample in a study of blood T cell repertoires in COVID-19. TCRdb's table, derived via immunoSEQ multiplex PCR, lists solely in-frame clones and lacks some. Of around 150,000 clones detected, around 79% appear once; the ten largest clones hold approximately 11%. Material for sequencing was PBMCs or T cells enriched from blood (not recorded which). All receptors derive from a man in his forties or fifties who had recovered from COVID-19.

The chain links TRBV10-1 to TRBJ2-7; 9 bases map to TRBD2. Germline V gene data show CDR1 as WNHNN and CDR2 as SYGVQD (reference sequence). CDR3 size: 14 residues. The trim removed 2 bases at V and 2 bases at J, leaving 1 base unmatched. This chain's CDR3 is CASSEQRGAYEQYF. The CDR3 DNA follows: TGCGCCAGCAGTGAGCAGCGGGGGGCCTACGAGCAGTACTTC.

The DNA of the CDR3 is TGCGCCAGCAGCCAAGATGATACGGAGATGTCACCCCTCCACTTT. Its protein product is CASSQDDTEMSPLHF. This chain connects TRBV4-1 to TRBJ1-6, with D uncertain. In germline, CDR1 is MGHRA, CDR2 YSYEKL. The CDR3 consists of 15 residues. V was trimmed by 0 bases and J by 10 bases, leaving 13 bases between them.